This T cell receptor beta chain was recovered during a study of cytomegalovirus exposure and HLA in healthy donors. Study-wide results and caveats: Links to common viral pathogens appeared, in a later analysis, for several of the most significant clusters. In a later analysis, most CMV-associated TCR beta chains appeared HLA-restricted.

A note on this clone: What it binds is unknown. The junction shows a germline mismatch at one end, possibly a read error.

The PCR contained 60 Vbeta and 13 Jbeta primers. Sequenced by immunoSEQ multiplex PCR; TCRdb stores in-frame clones only, minus some. The repertoire holds about 150,000 clones, with 8.5% to 10% as singletons. Germline lookup yields CDR1 MNHEY and CDR2 SVGAGI. The CDR3 has 15 residues. The TCR was taken from a man aged 45-65 years in good health and CMV-seronegative. Source material: PBMCs. The rearrangement joins TRBV6-5 to TRBJ1-1; no firm D call. CDR3 region: CASSYSRVGNTETFF. CDR3 bases: TGTGCCAGCAGTTACTCGAGGGTGGGGAACACTGAAACTTTCTTT.